Presented here are 25 T cell receptor beta chains from one specimen sequenced in a study of blood T cell repertoires in COVID-19. Produced via immunoSEQ multiplex PCR; TCRdb's table is partial and in-frame only. The sample records 100,000 or so clones, around 85% being singletons. Material: peripheral blood. These receptors came from a woman aged 55-75 years with acute or convalescent COVID-19.

V usage is TRBV7-9 and J usage is TRBJ1-5, with D possibly TRBD1 on 5 matching bases. The CDR3 has 15 amino acids. Trimming removed 2 bases at V and 8 bases at J, with 16 bases between. CDR1 and CDR2 from the germline V gene are SEHNR and FQNEAQ (reference sequence). The CDR3, as DNA: TGTGCCAGCAGCTTATCAGGGACTGTAGTGGAGCCCCAGCATTTT. Residues: CASSLSGTVVEPQHF.

The rearrangement uses TRBV4-3 and TRBJ2-1, with TRBD2 matching 12 bases. This CDR3 comprises 16 residues. Germline loops: CDR1 LGHNA, CDR2 YSLEER. Trimming at V came to 0 bases and at J to 4 bases, leaving 1 base not matched to a gene. CDR3 residues: CASSQDTSGGYNEQFF. CDR3 coding DNA: TGCGCCAGCAGCCAAGACACTAGCGGGGGGTACAATGAGCAGTTCTTC.

The rearrangement joins TRBV12-3 or TRBV12-4 to TRBJ2-3; tentative D call: TRBD1 (6 bases). The ends were cut back, 11 bases at V and 6 bases at J, with 15 bases in the middle. This CDR3 is 12 amino acids long. The CDR3, as DNA: TGTGCCGTTAGGGGGTCCGGGGATACGCAGTATTTT. Amino acid sequence: CAVRGSGDTQYF.

The genes are TRBV2 and TRBJ1-1, with TRBD1 matching over 7 bases. CDR1 is SNHLY and CDR2 is FYNNEI in the germline V gene. V gave up 6 bases and J gave up 4 bases; unmatched junction bases: 2. There are 12 residues in the CDR3. The CDR3 nucleotides are TGTGCCAGCAGGCAGGGGGGCACTGAAGCTTTCTTT. Translation: CASRQGGTEAFF.

This chain links TRBV30 with TRBJ1-4, with D unclear. Looked up from germline, CDR1 is GTSNPN and CDR2 is SVGIG (reference sequence). CDR3 length: 14 amino acids. V gave up 0 bases and J gave up 6 bases, with 11 bases separating them. The CDR3 loop reads CAWSVRHADEKLFF. The CDR3 nucleotides are TGTGCCTGGAGTGTACGGCATGCGGATGAAAAACTGTTTTTT.

The rearrangement links TRBV5-5 to TRBJ2-7; the match to TRBD1 covers 9 bases. The CDR3 runs to 14 residues. After removal of 4 bases from V and 5 bases from J, the junction contained 7 bases not matched to a gene. The V gene's germline CDR1 is SGHKS and CDR2 YYEKEE (reference sequence). The CDR3 nucleotides read TGTGCCAGCAGCGGAGGGGGACAGGGCCACGAGCAGTACTTC. This encodes CASSGGGQGHEQYF. The full variable domain, rest sourced from reference TRBV5-5 and TRBJ2-7, is DAGVTQSPTHLIKTRGQQVTLRCSPISGHKSVSWYQQVLGQGPQFIFQYYEKEERGRGNFPDRFSARQFPNYSSELNVNALLLGDSALYLCASSGGGQGHEQYFGPGTRLTVT.

Here the CDR3 reads CASSEPGHQETQYF. CDR3 DNA sequence: TGTGCCAGCAGTGAACCCGGACATCAAGAGACCCAGTACTTC. The chain links TRBV25-1 to TRBJ2-5; D possibly corresponds to TRBD1 (5 bases). The germline gives CDR1 MGHDK, CDR2 SYGVNS. Deletions cut 2 bases from V and 2 bases from J, with 9 bases between. The CDR3 sequence is 14 residues long.

The CDR3 region is CASQSGGSPNYGYTF. DNA of the CDR3: TGCGCCAGCCAATCAGGGGGATCCCCTAACTATGGCTACACCTTC. The chain has TRBV5-1 and TRBJ1-2, with 7 nucleotides matching TRBD1. V gave up 7 bases and J gave up 0 bases; unmatched junction bases: 9. The CDR3 is 15 amino acids. Germline V CDR1 and CDR2: SGHRS, YFSETQ.

V usage is TRBV21-1 and J usage is TRBJ2-7; no check of the table's D call, TRBD2, against the DNA was made. TRBV21-1 is a listed pseudogene. The CDR3 totals 16 residues. The CDR3 nucleotides read TGTGCCAGCAGACCGCTCAATACCGGGGTAATATACGAGCAGTACTTC. Its translation: CASRPLNTGVIYEQYF.

The chain recombines TRBV7-6 with TRBJ1-3; TRBD1 matches at 9 bases. The V gene end was trimmed by 1 base and the J gene end by 5 bases; junction bases not matched to a gene: 6. The CDR3 sequence is 16 residues long. Germline assignment: CDR1 SGHVS and CDR2 FNYEAQ. The CDR3 is CASSLVDRGIRNTIYF. The CDR3 region has the DNA TGTGCCAGCAGCTTAGTCGACAGGGGGATAAGAAACACCATATATTTT.

V usage is TRBV29-1 and J usage is TRBJ1-3; 9 bases match TRBD1. CDR1 and CDR2 from the germline V gene are SQVTM and ANQGSEA. The CDR3 has 16 residues. V shed 6 bases and J 7 bases; nucleotides not matched to a gene: 16. The CDR3 sequence is CSVASTGGPLGNTIYF. The DNA of the CDR3 is TGCAGCGTCGCATCCACAGGGGGCCCCCTTGGGAACACCATATATTTT.

The J gene is TRBJ1-4, the V gene TRBV2, with D possibly being TRBD1 (5 bases). The V and J ends lost 3 bases and 9 bases respectively, with 11 bases between them. Germline V lookup: CDR1 SNHLY, CDR2 FYNNEI. CDR3 length: 13 amino acids. In DNA form, the CDR3 reads TGTGCCAGCAGTGATGGCAGGGTGCAAAAACTGTTTTTT. This translates into CASSDGRVQKLFF.

This clone has only a few counts. The chain joins TRBV28 to TRBJ2-7; 12 nucleotides align to TRBD1. The CDR3 contains 19 residues. Germline V lookup: CDR1 MDHEN, CDR2 SYDVKM. V shed 6 bases, J shed 6 bases, and the junction held 21 bases outside the gene matches. The CDR3 reads CASRTRSGTGGERATEQYF. The CDR3, as DNA: TGTGCCAGCAGAACCCGATCCGGGACAGGGGGCGAGAGGGCTACCGAGCAGTACTTC.

The chain has TRBV2 and TRBJ1-1; D gene uncertain. The CDR3 is 13 amino acids. In germline, CDR1 is SNHLY, CDR2 FYNNEI. Trimming removed 7 bases at V and 1 base at J, with 10 bases between. The CDR3 protein is CASIRTPNTEAFF. The CDR3 coding sequence is TGTGCCAGCATTAGAACCCCGAACACTGAAGCTTTCTTT.

This clone was seen only once. This chain uses TRBV28 with TRBJ1-2, with 12 nucleotides matching TRBD1. Looked up from germline, CDR1 is MDHEN and CDR2 is SYDVKM. This CDR3 is built from 13 residues. Losses at the gene ends were 6 bases for V and 7 bases for J; bases not matched to a gene: 3. The CDR3 bases are TGTGCCAGCAGGGGACAGGGGGCGAGTGGCTACACCTTC. This translates into CASRGQGASGYTF.

The chain recombines TRBV5-6 with TRBJ1-2; a weak D match, TRBD1 (6 bases). Germline values: CDR1 SGHDT, CDR2 YYEEEE. The germline V and J ends were trimmed by 3 bases and 3 bases, with 18 bases remaining between them. The CDR3 is made up of 16 amino acids. Written as DNA, the CDR3 is TGTGCCAGCAGCTGGAAACCCCACAGGGCCCACTATGGCTACACCTTC. Its translation: CASSWKPHRAHYGYTF.

The V and J genes are TRBV19 and TRBJ1-1, with a tentative D call TRBD1 (5 bases). The V end lost 6 bases, the J end lost 0 bases, and 11 bases lay between the germline ends. CDR3 size: 14 residues. Germline V gene sequence: CDR1 LNHDA, CDR2 SQIVND (reference sequence). The CDR3 loop is CASRTQGVNTEAFF. CDR3 nucleotide sequence: TGTGCCAGTAGGACCCAGGGTGTGAACACTGAAGCTTTCTTT.

The V gene is TRBV2, the J gene TRBJ2-3; the match to TRBD1 covers 9 bases. From germline, CDR1 is SNHLY and CDR2 FYNNEI. The CDR3 is made up of 14 amino acids. The V gene end was trimmed by 8 bases and the J gene end by 3 bases; junction bases not matched to a gene: 6. The DNA for the CDR3 is TGTGCCAGCTATAACAGGGGGCTGACAGATACGCAGTATTTT. It yields the protein CASYNRGLTDTQYF.

This sequence joins TRBV27 and TRBJ1-1; possibly TRBD1 for D (5 bases). This CDR3 contains 14 residues. The germline V gene encodes CDR1 MNHEY and CDR2 SMNVEV (reference sequence). Trimming removed 3 bases from V and 7 bases from J, with 15 bases in between. In nucleotides, the CDR3 is TGTGCCAGCAGTTTGATTAGGGGAACGAATGAAGCTTTCTTT. This codes for CASSLIRGTNEAFF.

The V call is TRBV11-2, the J call TRBJ2-2, with 13 bases identical to TRBD2. V gave up 11 bases and J gave up 5 bases; unmatched junction bases: 5. The length of the CDR3 is 14 residues. Germline CDR1 and CDR2: SGHAT and FQNNGV. CDR3 sequence reads: CAGQLAGGTGELFF. The CDR3 DNA follows: TGTGCCGGACAACTAGCGGGAGGGACCGGGGAGCTGTTTTTT.

Only one count was recorded for this clone. The chain couples TRBV5-1 to TRBJ2-1, with D maybe TRBD2 (6 bases). The CDR3 has 14 residues. From germline, CDR1 is SGHRS and CDR2 YFSETQ. V lost 4 bases and J 6 bases, leaving 14 bases between the germline ends. The CDR3 spells CASSPETRRNEQFF. The CDR3 DNA follows: TGCGCCAGCAGCCCTGAGACTAGACGCAATGAGCAGTTCTTC.

V is TRBV18 and J is TRBJ1-1; D is unresolved. The V gene lost 2 bases and the J gene lost 0 bases, with 10 bases spanning the gap. Germline V CDR1 and CDR2: KGHSH, LQKENI. The CDR3 is 15 amino acids. The CDR3 loop is CASSPAGYMNTEAFF. The CDR3 DNA sequence: TGTGCCAGCTCACCAGCAGGATACATGAACACTGAAGCTTTCTTT.

The chain is built from TRBV5-1 and TRBJ1-1; perhaps TRBD1 as D (5 bases). Germline-derived CDR1 and CDR2 are SGHRS and YFSETQ. V lost 4 bases and J lost 3, with 19 bases in between. There are 16 residues in the CDR3. The CDR3 DNA follows: TGCGCCAGCAGCCCGTGGGGGGGAAGAGAGTACACTGAAGCTTTCTTT. It encodes CASSPWGGREYTEAFF.

V is TRBV6-6 and J is TRBJ2-3, with D possibly matching TRBD1 (6 bases). The CDR3 has 13 amino acids. The germline V and J ends were trimmed by 6 bases and 8 bases, with 15 bases remaining between them. Per germline, CDR1 MNHNY and CDR2 SVGAGI (reference sequence). CDR3 nucleotides: TGTGCCAGCAGGGCTACAGGGATTGGTACGCAGTATTTT. Amino acid sequence: CASRATGIGTQYF.

This clone was seen just once. The chain carries TRBV18 and TRBJ2-2, with TRBD1 matching over 8 bases. Germline V gene data show CDR1 as KGHSH and CDR2 as LQKENI. The CDR3 spans 14 residues. V lost 3 bases and J lost 7; bases outside the gene matches: 4. CDR3: CASSPPGGIGELFF. The CDR3 DNA sequence: TGTGCCAGCTCACCTCCAGGGGGCATCGGGGAGCTGTTTTTT.